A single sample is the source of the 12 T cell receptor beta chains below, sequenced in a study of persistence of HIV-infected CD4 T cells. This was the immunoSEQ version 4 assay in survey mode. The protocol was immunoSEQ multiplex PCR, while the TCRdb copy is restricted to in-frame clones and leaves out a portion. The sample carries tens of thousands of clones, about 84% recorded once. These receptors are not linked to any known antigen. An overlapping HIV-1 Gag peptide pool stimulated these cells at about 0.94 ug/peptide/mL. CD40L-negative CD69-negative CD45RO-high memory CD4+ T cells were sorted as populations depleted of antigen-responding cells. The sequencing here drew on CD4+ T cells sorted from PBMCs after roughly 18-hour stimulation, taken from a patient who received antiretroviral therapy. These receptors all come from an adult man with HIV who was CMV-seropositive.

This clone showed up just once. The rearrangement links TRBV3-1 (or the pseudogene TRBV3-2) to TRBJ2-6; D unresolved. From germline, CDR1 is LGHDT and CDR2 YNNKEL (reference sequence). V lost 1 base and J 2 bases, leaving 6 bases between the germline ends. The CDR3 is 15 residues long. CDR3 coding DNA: TGTGCCAGCAGCCAAGTCCTAGCTGGGGCCAACGTCCTGACTTTC. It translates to CASSQVLAGANVLTF.

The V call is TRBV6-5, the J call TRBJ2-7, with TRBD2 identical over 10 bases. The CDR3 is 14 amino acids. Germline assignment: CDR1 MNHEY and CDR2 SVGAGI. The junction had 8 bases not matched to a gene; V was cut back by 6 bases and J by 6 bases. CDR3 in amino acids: CASSLSGRASEQYF. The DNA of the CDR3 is TGTGCCAGCAGCCTAAGCGGGAGGGCTTCCGAGCAGTACTTC.

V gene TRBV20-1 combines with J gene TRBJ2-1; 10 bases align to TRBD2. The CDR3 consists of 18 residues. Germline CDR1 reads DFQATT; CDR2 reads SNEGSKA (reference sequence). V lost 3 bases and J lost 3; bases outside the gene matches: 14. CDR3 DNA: TGCAGTGCTAGTCTAGCGGGGGCCCCACTAAGGGACTACAATGAGCAGTTCTTC. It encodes CSASLAGAPLRDYNEQFF.

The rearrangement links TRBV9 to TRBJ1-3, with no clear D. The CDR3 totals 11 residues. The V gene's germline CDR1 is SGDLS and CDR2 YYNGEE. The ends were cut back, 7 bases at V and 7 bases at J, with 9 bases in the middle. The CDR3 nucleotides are TGTGCCAGCCAGGCCAGGAACACCATATATTTT. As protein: CASQARNTIYF.

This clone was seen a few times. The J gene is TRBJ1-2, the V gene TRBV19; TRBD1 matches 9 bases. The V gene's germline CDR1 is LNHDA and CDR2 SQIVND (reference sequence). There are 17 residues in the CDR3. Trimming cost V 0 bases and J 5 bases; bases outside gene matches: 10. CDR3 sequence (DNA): TGTGCCAGTAGTATAGATCTCCCAACAGGGGGCAGGTATGGCTACACCTTC. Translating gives CASSIDLPTGGRYGYTF.

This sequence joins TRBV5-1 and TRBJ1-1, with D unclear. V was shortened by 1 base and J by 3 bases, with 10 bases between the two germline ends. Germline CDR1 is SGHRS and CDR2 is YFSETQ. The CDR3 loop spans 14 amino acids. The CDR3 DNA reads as TGCGCCAGCAGCTTGACGAAAACGGACACTGAAGCTTTCTTT. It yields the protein CASSLTKTDTEAFF.

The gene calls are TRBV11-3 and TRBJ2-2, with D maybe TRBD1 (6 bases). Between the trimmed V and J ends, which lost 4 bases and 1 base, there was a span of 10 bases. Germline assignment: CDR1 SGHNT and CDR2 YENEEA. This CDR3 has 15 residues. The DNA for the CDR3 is TGTGCCAGCAGCTCTGCAGGGGTGAACACCGGGGAGCTGTTTTTT. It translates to CASSSAGVNTGELFF.

Here the CDR3 DNA reads TGTGCCAGCAGTTCCCCGGGACAGCTAGTCCCCTACGAGCAGTACTTC. Amino acids: CASSSPGQLVPYEQYF. The chain employs TRBV6-5 and TRBJ2-7; 7 nucleotides align to TRBD1. The CDR3 is 16 residues long. CDR1 and CDR2 (germline): MNHEY, SVGAGI. Germline trimming cut 4 bases from V and 2 bases from J; bases unmatched to any gene: 11.

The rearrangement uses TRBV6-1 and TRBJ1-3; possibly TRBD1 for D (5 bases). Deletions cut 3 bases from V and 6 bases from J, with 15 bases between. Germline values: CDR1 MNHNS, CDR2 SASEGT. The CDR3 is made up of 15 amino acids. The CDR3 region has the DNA TGTGCCAGCAGTGACGGAGGAGGGGAGCCAAACACCATATATTTT. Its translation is CASSDGGGEPNTIYF.

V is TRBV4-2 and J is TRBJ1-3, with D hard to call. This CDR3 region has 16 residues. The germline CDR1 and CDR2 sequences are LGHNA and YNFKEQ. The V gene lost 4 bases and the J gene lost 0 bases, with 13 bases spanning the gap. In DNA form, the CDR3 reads TGTGCCAGCAGCCCAGGAACGGTTCTCTCTGGAAACACCATATATTTT. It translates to CASSPGTVLSGNTIYF.

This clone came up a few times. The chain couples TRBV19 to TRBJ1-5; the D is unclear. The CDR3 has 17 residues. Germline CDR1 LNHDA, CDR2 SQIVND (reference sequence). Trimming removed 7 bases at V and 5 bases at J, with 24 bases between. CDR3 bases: TGTGCCAGTACCAAAACGGAAGGGCCCCTTTGGGATCAGCCCCAGCATTTT. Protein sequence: CASTKTEGPLWDQPQHF.

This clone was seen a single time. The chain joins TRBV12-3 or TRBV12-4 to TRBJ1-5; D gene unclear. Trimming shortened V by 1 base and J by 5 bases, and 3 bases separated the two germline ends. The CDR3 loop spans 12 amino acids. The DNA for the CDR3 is TGTGCCAGCAGTTTAGAGGATCAGCCCCAGCATTTT. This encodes CASSLEDQPQHF.